Below are 21 T cell receptor beta chains sequenced from a single sample in a study of blood T cell repertoires in COVID-19 (dated by TCRdb to 2020 to 2021). Libraries were built with the immunoSEQ multiplex PCR assay. TCRdb stores this immuneACCESS table with in-frame sequences only. Part of the clones is absent; in the studies checked, under half of the shortfall reflects unresolved V genes, and no reason is known for the rest. The table for this sample lists some 220,000 clones; about 83% of them were counted only once. Of the sample, roughly 1.2% falls within the top ten clones. Source material: peripheral blood. These receptors were taken from a woman in her 30s with COVID-19, enrolled during active disease.

The chain recombines TRBV4-1 with TRBJ1-4, with 9 bases fitting TRBD1. From germline, CDR1 is MGHRA and CDR2 YSYEKL. This CDR3 region has 16 residues. V shed 3 bases and J 6 bases; nucleotides not matched to a gene: 8. CDR3 protein: CASSQPSRDRDEKLFF. In DNA form, the CDR3 reads TGCGCCAGCAGCCAGCCCTCCCGGGACAGGGATGAAAAACTGTTTTTT.

This clone has at least ten counts. The rearrangement links TRBV25-1 to TRBJ2-7, with 7 bases aligning to TRBD1. Looked up from germline, CDR1 is MGHDK and CDR2 is SYGVNS. The CDR3 is made up of 15 amino acids. Unmatched junction bases numbered 7, after V lost 4 bases and J lost 1 base. The CDR3 reads CASSAGNRGSYEQYF. CDR3 nucleotides: TGTGCCAGCAGTGCGGGCAACAGGGGATCCTACGAGCAGTACTTC.

In this sample, this clone turned up a few times. The chain has TRBV2 and TRBJ1-5; D not resolved. The V and J ends lost 3 bases and 0 bases respectively, with 9 bases between them. Germline V CDR1 and CDR2: SNHLY, FYNNEI. The CDR3 runs to 15 residues. CDR3 loop: CASSEGPYSNQPQHF. CDR3 in DNA: TGTGCCAGCAGTGAGGGCCCGTATAGCAATCAGCCCCAGCATTTT.

V usage is TRBV5-4 and J usage is TRBJ1-4, with 11 bases lining up with TRBD1. Germline CDR1 SGHNT, CDR2 YYREEE (reference sequence). With V trimmed by 4 bases and J by 11 bases, 7 bases remained unmatched. This CDR3 is built from 14 residues. The CDR3 loop is CASSVPGQGDKLFF. The CDR3 DNA sequence: TGTGCCAGCAGCGTACCGGGACAGGGGGACAAACTGTTTTTT.

The V and J genes are TRBV5-6 and TRBJ2-3, with 10 bases lining up with TRBD2. J gave up 5 bases and V 1 base, and 4 bases lay outside the gene matches. Germline V CDR1 and CDR2: SGHDT, YYEEEE. The CDR3 runs 15 residues. CDR3 amino acids: CASSLLASGGDTQYF. The CDR3 DNA reads as TGTGCCAGCAGCTTGCTGGCTAGCGGGGGAGATACGCAGTATTTT.

This sequence joins TRBV2 and TRBJ2-5; TRBD2 aligns across 7 bases. The germline CDR1 and CDR2 sequences are SNHLY and FYNNEI. This CDR3 is 15 amino acids long. Trimming at V came to 5 bases and at J to 4 bases, leaving 10 bases not matched to a gene. CDR3 bases: TGTGCCAGCAGTAAAGACCGGGGGGAGGGAGAGACCCAGTACTTC. It yields the protein CASSKDRGEGETQYF.

The V call is TRBV6-2 or TRBV6-3, the J call TRBJ2-7; possibly TRBD2 for D (6 bases). CDR1 and CDR2 (germline): MNHEY, SVGEGT. This CDR3 spans 15 amino acids. Trimming took off 5 bases at V and 0 bases at J, with 14 bases between the two ends. CDR3 protein: CASSLLRESSYEQYF. The CDR3 DNA follows: TGTGCCAGCAGTCTTCTTCGGGAGAGCTCCTACGAGCAGTACTTC.

This sequence joins TRBV6-2 or TRBV6-3 and TRBJ2-2; maybe TRBD2 (5 bases). The V gene lost 4 bases and the J gene lost 3 bases, with 18 bases spanning the gap. The CDR3 sequence is 17 residues long. CDR1 and CDR2 from the germline V gene are MNHEY and SVGEGT. The CDR3 sequence is CASSSTWRRGHTGELFF. The CDR3 DNA sequence: TGTGCCAGCAGTTCCACGTGGAGGAGAGGGCACACCGGGGAGCTGTTTTTT.

The chain couples TRBV6-6 to TRBJ1-5, with 7 bases lining up with TRBD1. CDR1 is MNHNY, CDR2 SVGAGI, per germline (reference sequence). The CDR3 extends over 14 amino acids. With V trimmed by 5 bases and J by 2 bases, 3 bases remained unmatched. The CDR3 nucleotides are TGTGCCAGCAGTGACAGGGTCGGCAATCAGCCCCAGCATTTT. Protein product: CASSDRVGNQPQHF.

The chain has TRBV10-1 and TRBJ2-1, with 8 bases matching TRBD1. After removal of 10 bases from V and 3 bases from J, the junction contained 8 bases not matched to a gene. Looked up from germline, CDR1 is WNHNN and CDR2 is SYGVQD (reference sequence). CDR3 length: 14 amino acids. The CDR3 sequence: CATLRDRHYNEQFF. In nucleotides, the CDR3 is TGCGCCACCCTACGGGACAGGCACTACAATGAGCAGTTCTTC.

V usage is TRBV20-1 and J usage is TRBJ1-5; maybe TRBD1 (5 bases). The ends were cut back, 3 bases at V and 3 bases at J, with 9 bases in the middle. The CDR3 extends over 13 amino acids. CDR1 is DFQATT and CDR2 is SNEGSKA in the germline V gene (reference sequence). The CDR3, as DNA: TGCAGTGCTAGTGTAGGGGACAATCAGCCCCAGCATTTT. Protein sequence: CSASVGDNQPQHF.

The V and J genes are TRBV7-6 and TRBJ2-3, with TRBD1 identical over 10 bases. The CDR3 consists of 14 residues. Germline CDR1 and CDR2: SGHVS and FNYEAQ. Trimming removed 5 bases from V and 6 bases from J; junction bases left unmatched: 5. The DNA for the CDR3 is TGTGCCAGCAGCCCGACAGGGGGCTATGATACGCAGTATTTT. This encodes CASSPTGGYDTQYF.

The chain combines TRBV7-2 with TRBJ1-2; 7 bases agree with TRBD1. The CDR3 runs 14 residues. Germline assignment: CDR1 SGHTA and CDR2 FQGNSA. V lost 2 bases and J lost 4; bases outside the gene matches: 4. CDR3 coding DNA: TGTGCCAGCAGCTTAAGGGGGCCTAGCTATGGCTACACCTTC. The encoded protein is CASSLRGPSYGYTF.

V gene TRBV6-1 combines with J gene TRBJ2-5; TRBD2 might be the D (5 bases). Germline-derived CDR1 and CDR2 are MNHNS and SASEGT. Trimming left V 1 base short and J 6 bases short, with 21 bases between. CDR3 length equals 17 residues. CDR3 sequence reads: CASSEDAREYPSQTQYF. CDR3 nucleotide sequence: TGTGCCAGCAGTGAAGATGCGAGGGAGTACCCCAGTCAGACCCAGTACTTC.

The table lists this clone with a few counts. V and J are TRBV15 and TRBJ1-2; no clear D gene. The CDR3 has 13 amino acids. Looked up from germline, CDR1 is LNHNV and CDR2 is YYDKDF (reference sequence). The V and J ends lost 0 bases and 7 bases respectively, with 9 bases between them. CDR3 loop: CATSRDGRSGYTF. CDR3 coding DNA: TGTGCCACCAGCAGAGATGGGAGGAGTGGCTACACCTTC.

This chain joins TRBV27 and TRBJ2-1, with a possible D match to TRBD2 (6 bases). V was trimmed by 2 bases and J by 0 bases, leaving 11 bases between them. CDR3 length equals 16 residues. Germline V gives CDR1 MNHEY, CDR2 SMNVEV (reference sequence). This CDR3 reads CASSLKRGISYNEQFF. The DNA for the CDR3 is TGTGCCAGCAGTTTAAAACGGGGGATCTCCTACAATGAGCAGTTCTTC.

The genes are TRBV6-6 and TRBJ1-2, with TRBD1 identical over 9 bases. CDR1 and CDR2 from the germline V gene are MNHNY and SVGAGI (reference sequence). Unmatched junction bases numbered 11, after V lost 4 bases and J lost 8 bases. The CDR3 spans 15 residues. The CDR3 region has the DNA TGTGCCAGCAGTTCGCCGGGACAGGGATTAAAGGGCTACACCTTC. Protein product: CASSSPGQGLKGYTF.

The chain combines TRBV24-1 with TRBJ1-4; D unclear. The CDR3 runs to 14 residues. The germline V gene has CDR1 KGHDR and CDR2 SFDVKD. Trimming left V 3 bases short and J 4 bases short, with 8 bases between. CDR3 in amino acids: CATSDLDFNEKLFF. The CDR3 region has the DNA TGTGCCACCAGTGATCTGGACTTTAATGAAAAACTGTTTTTT.

V usage is TRBV4-1 and J usage is TRBJ2-3; 7 bases are a match to TRBD2. The V segment lost 3 bases and the J segment 0 bases; nucleotides outside the gene matches: 3. The CDR3 runs to 15 residues. Per germline, CDR1 MGHRA and CDR2 YSYEKL. This CDR3 reads CASSQTSRSTDTQYF. CDR3 coding DNA: TGCGCCAGCAGCCAGACTAGCCGAAGCACAGATACGCAGTATTTT.

The chain links TRBV10-2 to TRBJ1-2; 9 nucleotides match TRBD1. This CDR3 is 15 amino acids long. Trimming removed 6 bases from V and 1 base from J; junction bases left unmatched: 6. Germline CDR1 and CDR2: WSHSY and SAAADI. DNA for the CDR3: TGCGCCAGCAGGGAACAGGGGGCTCTTAACTATGGCTACACCTTC. It encodes CASREQGALNYGYTF.

This clone appeared a few times. The chain carries TRBV4-3 and TRBJ2-1; the D gene is possibly TRBD1 (7 bases). The V end was cut by 0 bases, the J end by 1 base, with 13 bases between. Germline V gene lookup returns CDR1 LGHNA and CDR2 YSLEER. The CDR3 runs 17 residues. The CDR3 loop is CASSQDPRGASYNEQFF. Written as DNA, the CDR3 is TGCGCCAGCAGCCAAGACCCCAGGGGGGCGTCCTACAATGAGCAGTTCTTC.